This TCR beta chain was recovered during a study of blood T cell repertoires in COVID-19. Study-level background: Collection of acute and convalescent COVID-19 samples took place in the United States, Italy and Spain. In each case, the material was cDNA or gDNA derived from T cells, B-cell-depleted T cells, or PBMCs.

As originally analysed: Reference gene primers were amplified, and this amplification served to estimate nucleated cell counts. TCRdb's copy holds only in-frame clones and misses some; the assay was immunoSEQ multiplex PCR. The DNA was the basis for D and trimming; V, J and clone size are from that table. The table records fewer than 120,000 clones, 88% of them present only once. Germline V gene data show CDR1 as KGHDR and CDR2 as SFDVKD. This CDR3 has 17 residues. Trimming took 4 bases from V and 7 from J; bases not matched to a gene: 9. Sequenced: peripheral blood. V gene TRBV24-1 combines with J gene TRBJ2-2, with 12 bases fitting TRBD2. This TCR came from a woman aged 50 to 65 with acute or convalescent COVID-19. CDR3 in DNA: TGTGCCACCAGTGAAACCTCCAGACTAGCGGGAGACGGGGAGCTGTTTTTT. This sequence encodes CATSETSRLAGDGELFF.